This T cell receptor beta chain was sequenced during a study of cytomegalovirus exposure and HLA in healthy donors. The PCR contained 60 Vbeta and 13 Jbeta primers. TCRdb's table, derived via immunoSEQ multiplex PCR, lists solely in-frame clones and lacks some. Among around 170,000 clones, around 80% were seen once, and the ten largest hold more than 1.4%. Trimming took 0 bases from V and 0 from J; bases not matched to a gene: 10. The CDR3 loop spans 18 amino acids. Germline V lookup: CDR1 GTSNPN, CDR2 SVGIG (reference sequence). Sequenced material: PBMCs. The chain uses TRBV30 and TRBJ2-3; 9 bases align to TRBD2. The receptor comes from a man in his late teens or twenties in good health and CMV-seronegative. The CDR3 nucleotides are TGTGCCTGGAGTGTATCCGGGCTAGCGGGGATGAGCACAGATACGCAGTATTTT. This sequence encodes CAWSVSGLAGMSTDTQYF.